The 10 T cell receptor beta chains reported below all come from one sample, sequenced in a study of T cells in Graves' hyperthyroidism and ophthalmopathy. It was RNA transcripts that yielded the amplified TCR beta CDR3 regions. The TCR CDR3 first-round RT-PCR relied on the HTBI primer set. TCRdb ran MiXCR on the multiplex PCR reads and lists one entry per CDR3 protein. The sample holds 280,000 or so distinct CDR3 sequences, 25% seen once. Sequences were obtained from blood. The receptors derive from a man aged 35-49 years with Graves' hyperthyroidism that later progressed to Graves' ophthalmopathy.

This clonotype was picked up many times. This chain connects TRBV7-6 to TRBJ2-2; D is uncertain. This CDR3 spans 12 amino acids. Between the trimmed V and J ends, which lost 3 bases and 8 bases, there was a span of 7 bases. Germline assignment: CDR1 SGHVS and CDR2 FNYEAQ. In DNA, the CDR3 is TGTGCCAGCAGCTTGCATGGGGGGGAGCTGTTTTTT. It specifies CASSLHGGELFF.

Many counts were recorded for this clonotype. CDR3 in DNA: TGCAGTGCTAGGCCAGCGGGTCTCTACCAAGAGACCCAGTACTTC. Translation: CSARPAGLYQETQYF. The chain combines TRBV20-1 with TRBJ2-5, with TRBD2 as a possible D gene (6 bases). V lost 3 bases and J 0 bases, leaving 14 bases between the germline ends. This CDR3 region has 15 residues. Germline-derived CDR1 and CDR2 are DFQATT and SNEGSKA (reference sequence).

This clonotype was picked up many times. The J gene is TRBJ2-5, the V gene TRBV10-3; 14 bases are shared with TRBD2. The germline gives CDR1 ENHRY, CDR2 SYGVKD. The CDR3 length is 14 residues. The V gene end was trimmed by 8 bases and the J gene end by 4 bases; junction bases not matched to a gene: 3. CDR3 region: CAIGTSGRRETQYF. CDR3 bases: TGTGCCATCGGGACTAGCGGGAGAAGAGAGACCCAGTACTTC.

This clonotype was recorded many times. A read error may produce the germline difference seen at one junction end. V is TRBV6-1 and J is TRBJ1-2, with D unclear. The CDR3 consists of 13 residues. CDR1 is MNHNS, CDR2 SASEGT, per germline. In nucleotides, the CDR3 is TGTGCCAGCAGGGAAGGGAGTGACTATGGCTACACCTTC. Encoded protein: CASREGSDYGYTF.

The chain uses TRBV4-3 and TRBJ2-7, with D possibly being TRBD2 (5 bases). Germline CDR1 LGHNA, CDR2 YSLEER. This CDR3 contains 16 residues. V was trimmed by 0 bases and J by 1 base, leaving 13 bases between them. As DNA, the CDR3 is TGCGCCAGCAGCCAAGATATCGGGGAGAGGTCCTACGAGCAGTACTTC. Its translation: CASSQDIGERSYEQYF.

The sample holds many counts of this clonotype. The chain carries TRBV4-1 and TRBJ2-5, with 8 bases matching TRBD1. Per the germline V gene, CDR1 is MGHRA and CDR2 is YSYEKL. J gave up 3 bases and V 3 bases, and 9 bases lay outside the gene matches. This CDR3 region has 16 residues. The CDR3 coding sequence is TGCGCCAGCAGCCACTACGCGACAGGGGCTGAAGAGACCCAGTACTTC. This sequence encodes CASSHYATGAEETQYF.

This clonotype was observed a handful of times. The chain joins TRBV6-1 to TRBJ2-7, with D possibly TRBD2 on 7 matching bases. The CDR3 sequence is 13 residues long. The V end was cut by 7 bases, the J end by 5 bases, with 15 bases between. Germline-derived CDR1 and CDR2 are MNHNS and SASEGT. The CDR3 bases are TGTGCCAGCATCCAGCCGGGGGGCCACGAGCAGTACTTC. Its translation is CASIQPGGHEQYF.

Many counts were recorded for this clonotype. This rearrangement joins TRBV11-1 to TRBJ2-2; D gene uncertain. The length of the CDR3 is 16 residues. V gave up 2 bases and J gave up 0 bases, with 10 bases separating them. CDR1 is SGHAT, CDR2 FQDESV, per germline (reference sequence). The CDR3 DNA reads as TGTGCCAGCAGCTTAAGGTTAGCCGCGAACACCGGGGAGCTGTTTTTT. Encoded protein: CASSLRLAANTGELFF. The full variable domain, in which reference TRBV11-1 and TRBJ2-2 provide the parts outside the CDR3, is EAEVAQSPRYKITEKSQAVAFWCDPISGHATLYWYRQILGQGPELLVQFQDESVVDDSQLPKDRFSAERLKGVDSTLKIQPAELGDSAMYLCASSLRLAANTGELFFGEGSRLTVL.

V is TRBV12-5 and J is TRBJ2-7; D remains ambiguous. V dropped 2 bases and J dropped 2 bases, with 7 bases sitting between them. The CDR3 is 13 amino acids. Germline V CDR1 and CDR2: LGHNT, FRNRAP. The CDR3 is CASGLTRPYEQYF. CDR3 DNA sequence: TGTGCTAGTGGTTTGACACGTCCCTACGAGCAGTACTTC.

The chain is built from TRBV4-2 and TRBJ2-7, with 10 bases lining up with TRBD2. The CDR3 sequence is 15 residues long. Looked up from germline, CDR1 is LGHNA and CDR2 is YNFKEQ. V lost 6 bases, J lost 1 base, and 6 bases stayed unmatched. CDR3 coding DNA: TGTGCCAGCAGTTACGGTAGCGGGGGGTCCTACGAGCAGTACTTC. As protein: CASSYGSGGSYEQYF.